Presented here are 3 T cell receptor beta chains from one specimen sequenced in a study of cytomegalovirus exposure and HLA in healthy donors. The PCR employed 60 Vbeta primers together with 13 Jbeta primers. Assay: immunoSEQ multiplex PCR; the TCRdb copy retains only in-frame clones and omits some. In the table there are about 180,000 clones, roughly 87% of which are singletons. The source material was PBMCs. These TCRs come from a woman aged 45 to 65 in good health and CMV-seronegative.

The rearrangement uses TRBV6-5 and TRBJ2-3; TRBD1 matches 9 bases. This CDR3 comprises 14 residues. After removal of 2 bases from V and 5 bases from J, the junction contained 2 bases not matched to a gene. Germline CDR1 MNHEY, CDR2 SVGAGI. CDR3 sequence: CASSYRTGVDTQYF. The CDR3 coding sequence is TGTGCCAGCAGTTACCGGACAGGGGTAGATACGCAGTATTTT.

This chain uses TRBV5-4 with TRBJ2-7; TRBD2 matches at 7 bases. The CDR3 totals 14 residues. Germline values: CDR1 SGHNT, CDR2 YYREEE (reference sequence). Trimming took 4 bases from V and 5 from J; bases not matched to a gene: 9. The CDR3 loop reads CASSPWGGSNEQYF. The CDR3 DNA reads TGTGCCAGCAGCCCCTGGGGCGGGAGCAACGAGCAGTACTTC.

V usage is TRBV9 and J usage is TRBJ1-2; D is ambiguous. Germline CDR1 and CDR2: SGDLS and YYNGEE. This CDR3 contains 15 residues. Trimming pared 3 bases from V and 5 bases from J, leaving 17 bases between. CDR3 sequence reads: CASSARPLAPYGYTF. The CDR3, as DNA: TGTGCCAGCAGCGCCAGGCCCCTCGCCCCGTATGGCTACACCTTC. Full variable domain (outside the CDR3, taken from reference TRBV9 and TRBJ1-2): DSGVTQTPKHLITATGQRVTLRCSPRSGDLSVYWYQQSLDQGLQFLIQYYNGEERAKGNILERFSAQQFPDLHSELNLSSLELGDSALYFCASSARPLAPYGYTFGSGTRLTVV.